The 9 T cell receptor beta chains listed next were all sequenced from one sample in a study of blood T cell repertoires in COVID-19. TCRdb keeps only in-frame clones here, not all; method: immunoSEQ multiplex PCR. In the table there are over 300,000 clones, roughly 85% of which are singletons. Sequenced material: PBMCs or T cells enriched from blood (not recorded which). These receptors all come from a woman aged 25-40 years who had recovered from COVID-19.

The chain has TRBV6-2 or TRBV6-3 and TRBJ1-2; a weak D match, TRBD1 (6 bases). CDR3 length: 13 residues. Trimming left V 5 bases short and J 8 bases short, with 15 bases between. CDR1 is MNHEY and CDR2 is SVGEGT in the germline V gene. The CDR3 DNA reads TGTGCCAGCAGTCAGAATACCAGGGGCGGCTACACCTTC. Residues: CASSQNTRGGYTF.

V and J are TRBV12-3 or TRBV12-4 and TRBJ1-2; TRBD1 aligns across 9 bases. The CDR3 is 13 amino acids. With V trimmed by 9 bases and J by 8 bases, 10 bases remained unmatched. CDR3 sequence: CASRWTGVSGYTF. The CDR3, as DNA: TGTGCCAGTCGGTGGACAGGGGTTAGCGGCTACACCTTC.

CDR3 DNA sequence: TGTGCCAGCAGTGAGCTAGCGGGGGTCCAAGAGACCCAGTACTTC. It specifies CASSELAGVQETQYF. This chain joins TRBV2 and TRBJ2-5; 10 bases agree with TRBD2. The CDR3 has 15 residues. The germline V gene has CDR1 SNHLY and CDR2 FYNNEI. After removal of 3 bases from V and 1 base from J, the junction contained 2 bases not matched to a gene.

This chain uses TRBV18 with TRBJ2-1; TRBD2 might be the D (7 bases). V was clipped by 5 bases and J by 2 bases, with 10 bases between them. The CDR3 runs to 14 residues. The germline CDR1 and CDR2 sequences are KGHSH and LQKENI. The CDR3 reads CASSGGAAYNEQFF. DNA of the CDR3: TGTGCCAGCTCAGGGGGGGCGGCCTACAATGAGCAGTTCTTC. The full variable domain, completed using reference TRBV18 and TRBJ2-1, is NAGVMQNPRHLVRRRGQEARLRCSPMKGHSHVYWYRQLPEEGLKFMVYLQKENIIDESGMPKERFSAEFPKEGPSILRIQQVVRGDSAAYFCASSGGAAYNEQFFGPGTRLTVL.

The rearrangement uses TRBV19 and TRBJ1-5; D remains ambiguous. The germline V gene encodes CDR1 LNHDA and CDR2 SQIVND (reference sequence). The V and J ends lost 7 bases and 2 bases respectively, with 9 bases between them. The CDR3 spans 13 residues. The CDR3 sequence is CASNRVGNQPQHF. CDR3 sequence (DNA): TGTGCCAGTAATCGGGTGGGCAATCAGCCCCAGCATTTT.

The chain recombines TRBV19 with TRBJ1-1; 9 bases agree with TRBD1. The junction had 19 bases not matched to a gene; V was cut back by 7 bases and J by 4 bases. Per germline, CDR1 LNHDA and CDR2 SQIVND (reference sequence). There are 18 residues in the CDR3. The CDR3 protein is CASNHLQGALGRRTEAFF. DNA for the CDR3: TGTGCCAGTAACCACCTACAGGGGGCCCTTGGAAGGCGCACTGAAGCTTTCTTT. Full variable domain (remainder filled in from reference TRBV19 and TRBJ1-1): DGGITQSPKYLFRKEGQNVTLSCEQNLNHDAMYWYRQDPGQGLRLIYYSQIVNDFQKGDIAEGYSVSREKKESFPLTVTSAQKNPTAFYLCASNHLQGALGRRTEAFFGQGTRLTVV.

V is TRBV27 and J is TRBJ1-5, with D perhaps matching TRBD1 (5 bases). The CDR3 is 15 residues long. Trimming stripped 3 bases from V and 0 bases from J, with 9 bases between. The V gene's germline CDR1 is MNHEY and CDR2 SMNVEV (reference sequence). The CDR3 nucleotides are TGTGCCAGCAGTTTGGGGGGGGGTAGCAATCAGCCCCAGCATTTT. Translation gives CASSLGGGSNQPQHF.

V gene TRBV12-2 combines with J gene TRBJ2-7; the table names TRBD2, a call not compared with the DNA. TRBV12-2 is flagged as a pseudogene. This CDR3 is built from 15 residues. As DNA, the CDR3 is TGTGCAAGTCGCTTGTCTAGCGGGGGGAGCTACGAGCAGTACTTC. As protein: CASRLSSGGSYEQYF.

V usage is TRBV2 and J usage is TRBJ2-2; maybe TRBD2 (7 bases). V lost 2 bases to trimming and J lost 1 base, with 11 bases between them. The CDR3 length is 16 residues. Germline V lookup: CDR1 SNHLY, CDR2 FYNNEI. The CDR3 sequence is CASSEIGGLNTGELFF. CDR3 nucleotide sequence: TGTGCCAGCAGTGAAATCGGGGGGCTGAACACCGGGGAGCTGTTTTTT. The entire variable domain, with the rest obtained from reference TRBV2 and TRBJ2-2, is as follows: EPEVTQTPSHQVTQMGQEVILRCVPISNHLYFYWYRQILGQKVEFLVSFYNNEISEKSEIFDDQFSVERPDGSNFTLKIRSTKLEDSAMYFCASSEIGGLNTGELFFGEGSRLTVL.